This T cell receptor beta chain was identified in a study of shared clonotypes between healthy human individuals. The germline V gene encodes CDR1 MDHEN and CDR2 SYDVKM. The ends were cut back, 3 bases at V and 2 bases at J, with 5 bases in the middle. This CDR3 spans 14 amino acids. The method was immunoSEQ multiplex PCR; TCRdb's version includes in-frame clones alone and lacks a portion of them. This table has about 490,000 clones, about 85% appearing once. V usage is TRBV28 and J usage is TRBJ2-6; D unclear. Material: PBMCs. The sequence came from a woman aged 40 to 50 in good health. Some clones in this sample may be carry-over from other donors' samples. CDR3 loop: CASSFPAGANVLTF. In DNA form, the CDR3 reads TGTGCCAGCAGTTTTCCGGCTGGGGCCAACGTCCTGACTTTC.